These 6 T cell receptor beta chains came from one sample sequenced in a study of metastatic and nonmetastatic thyroid tumors. TCRdb re-clonotyped the PCR reads through MiXCR. This table holds 30,000 to 35,000 clones, approximately 19% found once. All patients were untreated before thyroid surgery. The sequencing input was blood. These receptors were collected from a female donor with papillary thyroid cancer or a benign thyroid nodule (not recorded which). Some clones in this sample may be carry-over from other donors' samples.

This clone was recorded many times. The V and J genes are TRBV27 and TRBJ1-1, with D tentatively TRBD1 (6 bases). Trimming pared 3 bases from V and 2 bases from J, leaving 13 bases between. CDR3 size: 15 residues. The germline V gene encodes CDR1 MNHEY and CDR2 SMNVEV (reference sequence). The CDR3 DNA is TGTGCCAGCAGTTTGAGGGCAGGGGTTAACACTGAAGCTTTCTTT. Translating it yields CASSLRAGVNTEAFF.

This clone came up many times. A clone one base away is much larger, so this may be a read error. The sample carries other DNA sequences with the same CDR3. The J gene is TRBJ2-2, the V gene TRBV9; 8 bases match TRBD2. V gave up 2 bases and J gave up 5 bases; unmatched junction bases: 8. This CDR3 has 16 amino acids. Germline-derived CDR1 and CDR2 are SGDLS and YYNGEE. The CDR3: CASSVRASGGTGELFF. The CDR3 bases are TGTGCCAGCAGCGTTAGAGCCAGCGGGGGTACCGGGGAGCTGTTTTTT.

In its sample, this clone was seen many times. The J gene is TRBJ1-6, the V gene TRBV20-1; the D gene is possibly TRBD1 (6 bases). The V end lost 4 bases, the J end lost 0 bases, and 13 bases lay between the germline ends. The germline CDR1 and CDR2 sequences are DFQATT and SNEGSKA (reference sequence). This CDR3 is built from 16 residues. The CDR3 DNA is TGCAGTGCTACCATAGGACAGAGCTCCTATAATTCACCCCTCCACTTT. Amino acid sequence: CSATIGQSSYNSPLHF.

This clone was seen at least ten times. This chain joins TRBV7-6 and TRBJ2-3, with D perhaps assigned TRBD1 or TRBD2 (6 bases each). With 6 bases removed from V and 1 base from J, the gap between germline ends came to 8 bases. The CDR3 is 13 residues long. The germline gives CDR1 SGHVS, CDR2 FNYEAQ. The CDR3 sequence is CASRRGGTDTQYF. CDR3 nucleotides: TGTGCCAGCAGGAGGGGGGGCACAGATACGCAGTATTTT.

The table lists this clone with many counts. The chain combines TRBV19 with TRBJ2-7; 8 bases are shared with TRBD2. J was trimmed by 5 bases and V by 3 bases; bases with no gene match: 6. In germline, CDR1 is LNHDA, CDR2 SQIVND (reference sequence). There are 14 residues in the CDR3. CDR3 protein: CASSIQAGVDEQYF. As DNA, the CDR3 is TGTGCCAGTAGTATCCAAGCGGGAGTGGACGAGCAGTACTTC.

The chain has TRBV20-1 and TRBJ2-1; 10 bases map to TRBD2. The length of the CDR3 is 16 residues. Germline CDR1 is DFQATT and CDR2 is SNEGSKA (reference sequence). The V gene end was trimmed by 7 bases and the J gene end by 0 bases; junction bases not matched to a gene: 9. The CDR3 sequence is CSVAPPSGSSYNEQFF. Here the CDR3 DNA reads TGCAGTGTCGCGCCTCCTAGCGGGAGCTCCTACAATGAGCAGTTCTTC.